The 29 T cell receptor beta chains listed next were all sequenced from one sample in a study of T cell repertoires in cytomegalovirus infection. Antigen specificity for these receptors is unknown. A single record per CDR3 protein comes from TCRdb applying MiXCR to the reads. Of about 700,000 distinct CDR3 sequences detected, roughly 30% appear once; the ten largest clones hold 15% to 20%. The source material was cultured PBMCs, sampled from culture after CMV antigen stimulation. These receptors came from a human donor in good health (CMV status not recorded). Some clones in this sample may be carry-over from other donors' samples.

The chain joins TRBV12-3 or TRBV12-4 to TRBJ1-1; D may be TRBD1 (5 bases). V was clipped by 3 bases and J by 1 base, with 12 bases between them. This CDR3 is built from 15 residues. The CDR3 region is CASSFPPRGNTEAFF. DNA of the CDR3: TGTGCCAGCAGTTTTCCCCCTAGGGGGAACACTGAAGCTTTCTTT.

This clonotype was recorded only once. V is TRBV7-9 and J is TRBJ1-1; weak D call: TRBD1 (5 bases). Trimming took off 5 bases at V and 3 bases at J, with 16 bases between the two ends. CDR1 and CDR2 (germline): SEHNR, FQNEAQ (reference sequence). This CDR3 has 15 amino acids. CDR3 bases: TGTGCCAGCAGCCCCGACCGGGGGGGGGACACTGAAGCTTTCTTT. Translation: CASSPDRGGDTEAFF.

CDR3 loop: CASSPPWDTQYF. As DNA, the CDR3 is TGTGCCAGCAGTCCGCCATGGGATACGCAGTATTTT. The chain links TRBV12-3 or TRBV12-4 to TRBJ2-3; no firm D call. The CDR3 contains 12 residues. The V end was cut by 5 bases, the J end by 6 bases, with 9 bases between.

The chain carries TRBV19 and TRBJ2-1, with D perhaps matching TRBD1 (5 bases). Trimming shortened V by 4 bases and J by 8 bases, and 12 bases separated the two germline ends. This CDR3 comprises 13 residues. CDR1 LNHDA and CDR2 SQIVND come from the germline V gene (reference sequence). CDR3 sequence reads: CASSRHGAHEQFF. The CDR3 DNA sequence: TGTGCCAGTAGTAGACATGGGGCGCATGAGCAGTTCTTC. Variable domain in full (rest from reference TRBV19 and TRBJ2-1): DGGITQSPKYLFRKEGQNVTLSCEQNLNHDAMYWYRQDPGQGLRLIYYSQIVNDFQKGDIAEGYSVSREKKESFPLTVTSAQKNPTAFYLCASSRHGAHEQFFGPGTRLTVL.

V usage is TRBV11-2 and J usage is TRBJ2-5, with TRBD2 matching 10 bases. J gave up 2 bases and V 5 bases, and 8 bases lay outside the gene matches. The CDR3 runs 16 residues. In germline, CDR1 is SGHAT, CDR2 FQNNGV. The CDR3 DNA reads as TGTGCCAGCAGCCTCGGACTAGCGGCTTCACAAGAGACCCAGTACTTC. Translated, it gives CASSLGLAASQETQYF.

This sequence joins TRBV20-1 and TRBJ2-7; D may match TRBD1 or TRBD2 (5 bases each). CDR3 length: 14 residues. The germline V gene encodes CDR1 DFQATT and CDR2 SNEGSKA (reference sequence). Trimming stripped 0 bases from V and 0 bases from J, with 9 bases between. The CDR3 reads CSAREGTGSYEQYF. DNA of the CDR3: TGCAGTGCTAGAGAGGGGACCGGCTCCTACGAGCAGTACTTC.

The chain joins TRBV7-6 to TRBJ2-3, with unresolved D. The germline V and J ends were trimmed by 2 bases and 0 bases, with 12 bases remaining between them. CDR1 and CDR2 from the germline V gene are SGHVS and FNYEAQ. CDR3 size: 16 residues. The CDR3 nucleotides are TGTGCCAGCAGCTTAACGTTGGCGGCAAGCACAGATACGCAGTATTTT. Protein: CASSLTLAASTDTQYF.

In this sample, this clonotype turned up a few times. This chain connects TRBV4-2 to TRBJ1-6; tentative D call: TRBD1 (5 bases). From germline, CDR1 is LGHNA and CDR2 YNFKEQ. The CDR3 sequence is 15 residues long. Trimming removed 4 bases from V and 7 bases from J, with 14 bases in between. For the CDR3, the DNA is TGTGCCAGCAGCCTTCTGGGGGAATCGAATTCACCCCTCCACTTT. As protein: CASSLLGESNSPLHF.

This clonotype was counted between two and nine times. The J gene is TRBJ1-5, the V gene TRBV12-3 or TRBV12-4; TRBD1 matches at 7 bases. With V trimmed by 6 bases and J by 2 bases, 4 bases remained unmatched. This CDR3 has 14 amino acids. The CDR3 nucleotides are TGTGCCAGCAGGCCCACAGGGGGCAATCAGCCCCAGCATTTT. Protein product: CASRPTGGNQPQHF.

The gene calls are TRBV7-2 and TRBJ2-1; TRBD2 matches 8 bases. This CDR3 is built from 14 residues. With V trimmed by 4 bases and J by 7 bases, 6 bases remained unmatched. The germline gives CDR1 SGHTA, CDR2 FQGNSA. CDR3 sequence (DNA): TGTGCCAGCAGCTCCAGACGGGGGGGGAATGAGCAGTTCTTC. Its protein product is CASSSRRGGNEQFF.

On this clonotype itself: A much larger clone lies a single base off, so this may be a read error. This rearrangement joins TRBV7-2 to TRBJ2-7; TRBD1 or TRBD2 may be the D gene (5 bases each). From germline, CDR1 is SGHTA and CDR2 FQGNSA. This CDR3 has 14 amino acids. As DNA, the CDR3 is TGTGCCAGCAGCGTCTCCGGGGCGTTAGACGAGCAGCACTTC. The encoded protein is CASSVSGALDEQHF.

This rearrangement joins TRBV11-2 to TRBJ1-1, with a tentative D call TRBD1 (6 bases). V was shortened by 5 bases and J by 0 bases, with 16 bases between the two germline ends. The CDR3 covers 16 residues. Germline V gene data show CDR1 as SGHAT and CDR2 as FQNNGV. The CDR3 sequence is CASSPTGHQMNTEAFF. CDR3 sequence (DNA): TGTGCCAGCAGCCCCACGGGACACCAAATGAACACTGAAGCTTTCTTT.

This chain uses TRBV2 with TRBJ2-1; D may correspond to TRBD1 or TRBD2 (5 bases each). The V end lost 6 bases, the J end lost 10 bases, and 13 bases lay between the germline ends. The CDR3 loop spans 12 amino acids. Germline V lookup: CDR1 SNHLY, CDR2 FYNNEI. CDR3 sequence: CASRTQGGEQFF. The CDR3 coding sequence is TGTGCCAGCAGAACCCAGGGCGGGGAGCAGTTCTTC.

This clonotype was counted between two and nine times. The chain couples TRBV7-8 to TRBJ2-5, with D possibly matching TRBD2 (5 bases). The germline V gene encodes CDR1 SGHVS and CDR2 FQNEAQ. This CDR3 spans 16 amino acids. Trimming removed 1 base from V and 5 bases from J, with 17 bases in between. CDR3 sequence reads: CASSLVSGVREETQYF. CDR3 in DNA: TGTGCCAGCAGCTTAGTCTCCGGGGTTCGTGAGGAGACCCAGTACTTC.

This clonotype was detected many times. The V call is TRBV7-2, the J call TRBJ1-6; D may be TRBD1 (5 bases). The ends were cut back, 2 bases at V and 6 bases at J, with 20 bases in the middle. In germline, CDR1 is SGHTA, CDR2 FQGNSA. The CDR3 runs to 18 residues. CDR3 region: CASSLTPGSTVANSPLHF. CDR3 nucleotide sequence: TGTGCCAGCAGCTTAACGCCCGGATCGACAGTCGCTAATTCACCCCTCCACTTT.

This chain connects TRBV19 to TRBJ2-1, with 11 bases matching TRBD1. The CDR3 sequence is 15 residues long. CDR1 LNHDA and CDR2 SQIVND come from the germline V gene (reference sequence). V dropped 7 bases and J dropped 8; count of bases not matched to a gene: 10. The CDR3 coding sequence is TGTGCCAGTATTCCGACCGGACAGGGGGCGTATGAGCAGTTCTTC. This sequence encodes CASIPTGQGAYEQFF.

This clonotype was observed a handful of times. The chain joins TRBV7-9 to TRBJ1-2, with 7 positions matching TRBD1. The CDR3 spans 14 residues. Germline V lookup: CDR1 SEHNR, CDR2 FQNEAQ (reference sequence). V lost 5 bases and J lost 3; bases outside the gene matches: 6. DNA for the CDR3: TGTGCCAGCAGCGAAGGACAGGTTTACTATGGCTACACCTTC. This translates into CASSEGQVYYGYTF.

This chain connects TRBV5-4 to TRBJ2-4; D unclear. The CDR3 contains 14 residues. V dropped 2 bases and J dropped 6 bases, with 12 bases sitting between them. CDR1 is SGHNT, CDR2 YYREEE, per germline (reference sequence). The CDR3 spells CASSLRQSLNIQYF. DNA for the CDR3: TGTGCCAGCAGCTTACGTCAGTCCCTAAACATTCAGTACTTC.

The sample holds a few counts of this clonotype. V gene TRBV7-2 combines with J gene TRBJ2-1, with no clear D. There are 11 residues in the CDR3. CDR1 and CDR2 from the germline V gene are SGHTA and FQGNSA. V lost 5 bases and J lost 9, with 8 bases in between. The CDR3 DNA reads TGTGCCAGCAGCCCCGAGACTGAGCAGTTCTTC. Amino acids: CASSPETEQFF.

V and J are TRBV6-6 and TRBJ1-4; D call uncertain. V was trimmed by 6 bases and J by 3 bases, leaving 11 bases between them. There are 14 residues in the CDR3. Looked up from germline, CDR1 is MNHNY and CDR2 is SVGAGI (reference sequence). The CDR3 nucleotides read TGTGCCAGCAGAAACAAGGGAGCTAATGAAAAACTGTTTTTT. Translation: CASRNKGANEKLFF.

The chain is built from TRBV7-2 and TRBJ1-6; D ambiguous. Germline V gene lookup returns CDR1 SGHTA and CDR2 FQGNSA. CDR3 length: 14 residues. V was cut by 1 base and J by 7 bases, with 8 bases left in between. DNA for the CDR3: TGTGCCAGCAGCTTAGACAGCCTAAATTCACCCCTCCACTTT. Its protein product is CASSLDSLNSPLHF.

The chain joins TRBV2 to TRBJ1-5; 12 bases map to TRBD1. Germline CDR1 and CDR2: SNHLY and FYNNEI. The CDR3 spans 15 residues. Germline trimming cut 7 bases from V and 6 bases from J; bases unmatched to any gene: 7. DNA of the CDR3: TGTGCCAGCAACTGGGACAGGGGGCCCGGTCAGCCCCAGCATTTT. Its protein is CASNWDRGPGQPQHF.

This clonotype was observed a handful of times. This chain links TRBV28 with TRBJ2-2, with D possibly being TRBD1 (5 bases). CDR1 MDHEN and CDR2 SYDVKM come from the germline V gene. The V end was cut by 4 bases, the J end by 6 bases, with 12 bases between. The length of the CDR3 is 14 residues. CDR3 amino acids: CASSSNRSPGELFF. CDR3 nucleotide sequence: TGTGCCAGCAGTTCGAACAGGTCCCCCGGGGAGCTGTTTTTT.

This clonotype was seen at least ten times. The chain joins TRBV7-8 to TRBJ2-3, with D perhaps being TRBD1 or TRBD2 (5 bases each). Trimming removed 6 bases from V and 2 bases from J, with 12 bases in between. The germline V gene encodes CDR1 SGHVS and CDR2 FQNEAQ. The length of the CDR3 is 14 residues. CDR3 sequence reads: CASRGRKATDTQYF. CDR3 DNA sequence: TGTGCCAGCAGGGGACGGAAAGCCACAGATACGCAGTATTTT.

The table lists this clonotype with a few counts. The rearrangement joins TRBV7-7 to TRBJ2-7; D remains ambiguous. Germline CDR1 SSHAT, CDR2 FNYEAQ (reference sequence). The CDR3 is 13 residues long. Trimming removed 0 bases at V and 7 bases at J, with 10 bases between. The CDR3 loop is CASSLAEIGEQYF. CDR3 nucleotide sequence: TGTGCCAGCAGCTTAGCGGAGATCGGGGAGCAGTACTTC.

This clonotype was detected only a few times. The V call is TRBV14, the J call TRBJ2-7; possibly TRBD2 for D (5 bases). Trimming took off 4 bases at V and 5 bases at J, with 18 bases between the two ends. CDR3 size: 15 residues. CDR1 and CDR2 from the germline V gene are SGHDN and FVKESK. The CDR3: CASSPGLGLWDEQYF. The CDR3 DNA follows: TGTGCCAGCAGCCCGGGGTTGGGCCTTTGGGACGAGCAGTACTTC.

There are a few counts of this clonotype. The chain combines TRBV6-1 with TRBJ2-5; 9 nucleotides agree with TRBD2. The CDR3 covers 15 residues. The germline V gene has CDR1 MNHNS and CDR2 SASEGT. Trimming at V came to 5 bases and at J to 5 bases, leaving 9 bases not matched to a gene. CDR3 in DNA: TGTGCCAGCAGTCCCCGCGGGGGGGCCTGGGAGACCCAGTACTTC. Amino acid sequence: CASSPRGGAWETQYF.

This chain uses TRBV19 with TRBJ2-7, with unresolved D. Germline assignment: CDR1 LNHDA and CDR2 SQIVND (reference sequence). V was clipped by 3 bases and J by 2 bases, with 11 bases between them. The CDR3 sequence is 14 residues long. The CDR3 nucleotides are TGTGCCAGTAGTATTAAGAGTGCCACCTACGAGCAGTACTTC. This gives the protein CASSIKSATYEQYF. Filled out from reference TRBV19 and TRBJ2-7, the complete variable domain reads DGGITQSPKYLFRKEGQNVTLSCEQNLNHDAMYWYRQDPGQGLRLIYYSQIVNDFQKGDIAEGYSVSREKKESFPLTVTSAQKNPTAFYLCASSIKSATYEQYFGPGTRLTVT.

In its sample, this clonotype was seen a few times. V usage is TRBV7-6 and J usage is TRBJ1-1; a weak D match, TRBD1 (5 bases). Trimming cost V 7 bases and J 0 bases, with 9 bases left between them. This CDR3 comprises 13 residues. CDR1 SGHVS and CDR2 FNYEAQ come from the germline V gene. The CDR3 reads CASKEGMNTEAFF. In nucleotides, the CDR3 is TGTGCCAGCAAAGAGGGGATGAACACTGAAGCTTTCTTT.